What follows are 20 T cell receptor beta chains derived from one specimen sequenced in a study of sequential checkpoint blockade in melanoma. Regarding treatment: randomized to nivolumab then ipilimumab (arm A) or the reverse (arm B). Profiled with immunoSEQ multiplex PCR; TCRdb holds only in-frame clones, not every one. The sample records 9,500 to 13,000 clones, roughly 69% being singletons. The sequencing here drew on CD8+ T cells sorted from blood (inferred from file names), taken from a patient given nivolumab and ipilimumab in sequence. The receptors were sampled from a human donor with melanoma.

This chain links TRBV27 with TRBJ1-2; maybe TRBD1 (5 bases). This CDR3 region has 16 residues. Trimming took off 3 bases at V and 4 bases at J, with 18 bases between the two ends. The germline CDR1 and CDR2 sequences are MNHEY and SMNVEV (reference sequence). The chain's CDR3 is CASSLSPRTRAYGYTF. CDR3 nucleotide sequence: TGTGCCAGCAGTTTGAGTCCCCGGACACGAGCCTATGGCTACACCTTC.

Worth noting for this clone: The same CDR3 is also encoded by other DNA sequences in this sample. This sequence joins TRBV27 and TRBJ2-6, with D perhaps matching TRBD1 (5 bases). The CDR3 runs 14 residues. Germline V gives CDR1 MNHEY, CDR2 SMNVEV (reference sequence). The V and J ends lost 5 bases and 1 base respectively, with 6 bases between them. The CDR3 DNA is TGTGCCAGCAGTCACAGGTCTGGGGCCAACGTCCTGACTTTC. Its protein is CASSHRSGANVLTF.

In its sample, this clone was seen once. This rearrangement joins TRBV5-1 to TRBJ2-7; TRBD1 is a possible D gene (5 bases). Germline CDR1 reads SGHRS; CDR2 reads YFSETQ. The V gene lost 0 bases and the J gene lost 4 bases, with 14 bases spanning the gap. The CDR3 extends over 15 amino acids. The CDR3 is CASSLAGQGPYEQYF. The CDR3 bases are TGCGCCAGCAGCTTGGCCGGCCAGGGTCCTTACGAGCAGTACTTC.

The chain links TRBV27 to TRBJ2-7; 9 bases fit TRBD2. The CDR3 loop spans 16 amino acids. Germline V gene sequence: CDR1 MNHEY, CDR2 SMNVEV (reference sequence). V lost 8 bases, J lost 6 bases, and 17 bases stayed unmatched. The CDR3 sequence: CASAHGSGRPPGEQYF. CDR3 bases: TGTGCCAGCGCTCACGGGAGCGGGAGGCCCCCCGGCGAGCAGTACTTC.

The V and J genes are TRBV5-1 and TRBJ2-7, with D possibly TRBD2 on 5 matching bases. This CDR3 is built from 14 residues. Germline CDR1 and CDR2: SGHRS and YFSETQ. V gave up 0 bases and J gave up 2 bases, with 9 bases separating them. The CDR3 spells CASSLVGRAYEQYF. The CDR3 bases are TGCGCCAGCAGCTTGGTGGGGAGAGCCTACGAGCAGTACTTC.

This clone was seen only a few times. In DNA, the CDR3 is TGTGCCATCAGCACAGGGAGAAATACCGGGGAGCTGTTTTTT. Its protein is CAISTGRNTGELFF. V is TRBV10-3 and J is TRBJ2-2, with D possibly TRBD1 on 6 matching bases. The length of the CDR3 is 14 residues. CDR1 ENHRY and CDR2 SYGVKD come from the germline V gene. V was shortened by 6 bases and J by 5 bases, with 13 bases between the two germline ends.

The rearrangement uses TRBV6-5 and TRBJ2-7, with D maybe TRBD2 (6 bases). Germline loops: CDR1 MNHEY, CDR2 SVGAGI. Trimming stripped 10 bases from V and 5 bases from J, with 18 bases between. The CDR3 covers 13 residues. The DNA of the CDR3 is TGTGCCACCGTAGCGGAAAGACAGAACGAGCAGTACTTC. Its translation: CATVAERQNEQYF.

The chain couples TRBV5-4 to TRBJ2-2; TRBD2 might be the D (6 bases). This CDR3 is built from 18 residues. Germline-derived CDR1 and CDR2 are SGHNT and YYREEE (reference sequence). Trimming took 4 bases from V and 0 from J, leaving 19 bases between them. The DNA of the CDR3 is TGTGCCAGCAGCCAAGGGTTTGCTAGCGAACCGAACACCGGGGAGCTGTTTTTT. As protein: CASSQGFASEPNTGELFF.

The CDR3 nucleotides read TGCGCCAGCAGCCAAGAACTAGACACCGGGGAGCTGTTTTTT. Translating gives CASSQELDTGELFF. The V gene is TRBV4-3, the J gene TRBJ2-2; D possibly corresponds to TRBD2 (5 bases). Germline CDR1 LGHNA, CDR2 YSLEER. Deletions cut 0 bases from V and 3 bases from J, with 5 bases between. This CDR3 comprises 14 residues.

The rearrangement links TRBV5-1 to TRBJ1-5; D not resolved. The CDR3 has 12 amino acids. V lost 4 bases, J lost 6 bases, and 8 bases lay in between. Per germline, CDR1 SGHRS and CDR2 YFSETQ. The DNA of the CDR3 is TGCGCCAGCAGCCTGACGGGTCAGCCCCAGCATTTT. It specifies CASSLTGQPQHF.

The chain couples TRBV7-2 to TRBJ2-3; 9 bases align to TRBD2. The germline V gene encodes CDR1 SGHTA and CDR2 FQGNSA. The CDR3 has 13 amino acids. Trimming removed 8 bases from V and 3 bases from J; junction bases left unmatched: 3. DNA for the CDR3: TGTGCCAGCCGGCGGGAGGGGACAGATACGCAGTATTTT. The encoded protein is CASRREGTDTQYF.

V usage is TRBV27 and J usage is TRBJ2-7, with 9 bases lining up with TRBD1. Trimming at V came to 6 bases and at J to 5 bases, leaving 5 bases not matched to a gene. The CDR3 extends over 13 amino acids. Germline V CDR1 and CDR2: MNHEY, SMNVEV (reference sequence). The CDR3 region is CASRVDRGHEQYF. CDR3 coding DNA: TGTGCCAGCAGGGTGGACAGGGGCCACGAGCAGTACTTC.

This sequence joins TRBV6-6 and TRBJ1-1; D gene uncertain. The V gene's germline CDR1 is MNHNY and CDR2 SVGAGI (reference sequence). V shed 0 bases and J shed 8 bases, with 7 bases lying between them. The CDR3 has 12 residues. The CDR3 is CASSYSEEEAFF. CDR3 bases: TGTGCCAGCAGTTACTCGGAGGAAGAAGCTTTCTTT.

This clone has only a few counts. J is TRBJ1-3 and V is TRBV7-9; D ambiguous. The V gene's germline CDR1 is SEHNR and CDR2 FQNEAQ (reference sequence). The CDR3 is 11 amino acids. V was cut by 11 bases and J by 3 bases, with 8 bases left in between. The CDR3, as DNA: TGTGCCGTCCCTAATGGAAACACCATATATTTT. Translating it yields CAVPNGNTIYF.

Comment on this clone: In the same sample, other DNA sequences code for this CDR3. The J gene is TRBJ2-7, the V gene TRBV4-3; D remains ambiguous. The length of the CDR3 is 13 residues. Germline V lookup: CDR1 LGHNA, CDR2 YSLEER. Deletions cut 1 base from V and 3 bases from J, with 7 bases between. Here the CDR3 DNA reads TGCGCCAGCAGCCAAGGACTCAGCTACGAGCAGTACTTC. Encoded protein: CASSQGLSYEQYF.

This clone was observed a few times. The chain couples TRBV6-6 to TRBJ2-5, with 9 positions matching TRBD2. The length of the CDR3 is 15 residues. The germline V gene has CDR1 MNHNY and CDR2 SVGAGI (reference sequence). V shed 2 bases and J 2 bases; nucleotides not matched to a gene: 3. The CDR3 DNA reads as TGTGCCAGCAGTTACCGGCGGGGGGGACAAGAGACCCAGTACTTC. Its translation is CASSYRRGGQETQYF.

This clone has just one count. V usage is TRBV7-8 and J usage is TRBJ1-2; D is possibly TRBD1 (5 bases). The CDR3 length is 14 residues. The V and J ends lost 1 base and 5 bases respectively, with 11 bases between them. Germline V gives CDR1 SGHVS, CDR2 FQNEAQ. The CDR3: CASSLVGRAYGYTF. The CDR3 region has the DNA TGTGCCAGCAGCTTAGTCGGCAGGGCATATGGCTACACCTTC.

The genes are TRBV7-6 and TRBJ2-3, with 10 positions matching TRBD2. Germline-derived CDR1 and CDR2 are SGHVS and FNYEAQ. This CDR3 is built from 15 residues. After removal of 4 bases from V and 5 bases from J, the junction contained 6 bases not matched to a gene. CDR3 region: CASSSSGRSLDTQYF. The CDR3 nucleotides read TGTGCCAGCAGCTCTAGCGGGAGAAGTTTAGATACGCAGTATTTT.

The J gene is TRBJ2-4, the V gene TRBV18; D gene uncertain. Trimming cost V 6 bases and J 3 bases, with 12 bases left between them. Per germline, CDR1 KGHSH and CDR2 LQKENI. The CDR3 totals 14 residues. CDR3 DNA: TGTGCCAGCTCGACCTACCGGGTCAAAAACATTCAGTACTTC. This gives the protein CASSTYRVKNIQYF.

The rearrangement uses TRBV27 and TRBJ1-2, with 8 bases matching TRBD1. In germline, CDR1 is MNHEY, CDR2 SMNVEV (reference sequence). The CDR3 runs to 13 residues. V dropped 5 bases and J dropped 4; count of bases not matched to a gene: 3. CDR3 loop: CASSVTGGYGYTF. CDR3 coding DNA: TGTGCCAGCAGTGTCACAGGGGGCTATGGCTACACCTTC.